The rows below give T cell receptor beta chains drawn from one sample of a study of T cells expressing NK-cell markers. One entry per CDR3 protein, without DNA, is what TCRdb gives after re-calling the 5' RACE reads. The sample includes 300,000 to 500,000 distinct CDR3 sequences. Sequenced material: blood T cells: a sorted CD56 or NKG2C T cell subset, CD4+ or CD8+ T cells, or bulk PBMC T cells (not recorded which). These receptors came from a woman aged 45-59 years in good health. Each CDR3 is given with its conserved first and last residue.

j_gene	len	v_gene	CDR3aa
TRBJ2-2	15	TRBV12-3/TRBV12-4	CASLPREWGTGELFF
TRBJ2-1	13	TRBV29-1	CSATGAGLGEQFF
TRBJ2-3	16	TRBV6-5	CASSPTLAGLTDTQYF
TRBJ1-5	13	TRBV5-6	CASSSRPNQPQHF
TRBJ2-7	15	TRBV27	CASNAGTLPSYEQYF
TRBJ2-5	17	TRBV7-9	CASSLGLAGGFQETQYF
TRBJ2-1	19	TRBV5-6	CASSSTVLAGARSYNEQFF
TRBJ1-2	12	TRBV12-3/TRBV12-4	CASSFDRVDDTF
TRBJ1-5	16	TRBV6-1	CASSELGTGSNQPQHF
TRBJ2-1	16	TRBV5-1	CASSLAGISSYNEQFF
TRBJ2-1	18	TRBV20-1	CSARGHRGLAGGGNEQFF
TRBJ2-1	18	TRBV20-1	CSARDILAGGGSYNEQFF
TRBJ2-5	15	TRBV3-1	CASSQGPMSQETQYF
TRBJ2-3	14	TRBV6-1	CASSPRTSADTQYF
TRBJ2-3	13	TRBV7-9	CASRDRGADTQYF
TRBJ1-2	14	TRBV12-5	CASARDSSNYGYTF
TRBJ2-1	12	TRBV3-1	CASLTGSGAQFF
TRBJ2-1	15	TRBV14	CASSQFGGTYNEQFF
TRBJ1-4	14	TRBV12-3/TRBV12-4	CASSLGRGREKLFF
TRBJ2-1	13	TRBV3-1	CASSQSGYNEQFF
TRBJ2-6	15	TRBV6-6	CASSQTTLFPNVLTF
TRBJ2-3	19	TRBV6-5	CASSSPGQGAESSTDTQYF
TRBJ2-7	16	TRBV20-1	CSARTSGILNSYEQYF
TRBJ1-5	13	TRBV19	CASSTGLDQPQHF
TRBJ2-4	17	TRBV12-3/TRBV12-4	CASSKIQGARDKNIQYF
TRBJ1-4	13	TRBV4-1	CASSQVRGEKLFF
TRBJ2-7	11	TRBV6-2/TRBV6-3	CASSYSPWKYF
TRBJ2-2	15	TRBV19	CASSGRGSNTGELFF
TRBJ1-2	14	TRBV9	CASSGSRDSYGYTF
TRBJ2-3	18	TRBV28	CASSLYLTSGASTDTQYF
TRBJ2-2	15	TRBV14	CASSPWDRLTGELFF
TRBJ1-2	17	TRBV9	CASSLPAGGQPTYGYTF
TRBJ2-3	15	TRBV6-5	CASSYSLQSTDTQYF
TRBJ2-1	19	TRBV5-1	CASSLDARSIIAPVNEQFF
TRBJ2-5	15	TRBV11-1	CASSLGGTEQETQYF
TRBJ2-3	15	TRBV12-3/TRBV12-4	CASSFRDRGEDTQYF
TRBJ2-5	15	TRBV30	CAWSSGTEEQETQYF
TRBJ1-3	14	TRBV20-1	CSARDWGQGNTIYF
TRBJ2-1	12	TRBV12-3/TRBV12-4	CASSFVSAEQFF
TRBJ1-5	14	TRBV20-1	CSAQPETRNQPQHF
TRBJ2-3	12	TRBV12-3/TRBV12-4	CASSLPPDTQYF
TRBJ2-6	17	TRBV4-1	CASSPGTGGTGANVLTF